This T cell receptor beta chain was recorded in a study of CD8 T cells in Susac syndrome. The study, taken as a whole, reports: The study recognized that its TCR sequencing and HLA analysis covered a relatively small number of individuals.

The RNA input was about 0.5 to 1 ug, and it was reverse transcribed with random hexamers. The amplification used immunoSEQ multiplex PCR on TCR beta CDR3; it spanned 54 Vbeta and 13 Jbeta. TCRdb independently ran MiXCR on the immunoSEQ multiplex PCR reads; one entry per CDR3 protein. The sample carries some 100,000 distinct CDR3 sequences, about 92% recorded once. In regard to this clonotype: Antigen: not known.

Each multiple sclerosis control was a treatment-naive patient with relapsing-remitting disease that was either stable or active. In contrast to the negatively isolated CD8+ and CD4+ T cells, TEMRA cells were FACS-enriched. The length of the CDR3 is 17 residues. From germline, CDR1 is MDHEN and CDR2 SYDVKM. V gave up 4 bases and J gave up 6 bases, with 19 bases separating them. The rearrangement links TRBV28 to TRBJ1-6; no clear D gene. The receptor was derived from a human donor with multiple sclerosis. Sequenced material: CD4+ T cells from PBMCs. The CDR3 bases are TGTGCCAGCAGTTCCCGAGGAGCAGCTACTTTTAATTCACCCCTCCACTTT. Residues: CASSSRGAATFNSPLHF.